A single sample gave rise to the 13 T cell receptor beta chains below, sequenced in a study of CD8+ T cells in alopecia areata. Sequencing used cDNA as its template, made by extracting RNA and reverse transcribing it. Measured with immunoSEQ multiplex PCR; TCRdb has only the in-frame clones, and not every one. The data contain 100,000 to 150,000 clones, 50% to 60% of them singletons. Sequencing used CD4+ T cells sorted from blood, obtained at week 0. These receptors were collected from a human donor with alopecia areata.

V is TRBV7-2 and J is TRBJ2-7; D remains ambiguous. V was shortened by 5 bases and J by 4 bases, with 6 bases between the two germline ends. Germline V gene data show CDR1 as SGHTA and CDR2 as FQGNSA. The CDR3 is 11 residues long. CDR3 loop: CASSENYEQYF. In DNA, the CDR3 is TGTGCCAGCAGCGAGAATTACGAGCAGTACTTC.

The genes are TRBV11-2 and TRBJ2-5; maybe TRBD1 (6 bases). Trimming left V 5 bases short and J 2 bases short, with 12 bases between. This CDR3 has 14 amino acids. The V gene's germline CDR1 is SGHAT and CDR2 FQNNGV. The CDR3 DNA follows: TGTGCCAGCAGCCAGCAAGGGGGTCAAGAGACCCAGTACTTC. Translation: CASSQQGGQETQYF.

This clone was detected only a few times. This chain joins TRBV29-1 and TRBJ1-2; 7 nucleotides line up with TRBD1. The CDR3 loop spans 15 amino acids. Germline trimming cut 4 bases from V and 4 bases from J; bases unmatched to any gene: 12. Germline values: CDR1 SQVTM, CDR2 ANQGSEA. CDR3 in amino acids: CSVVVSPGQTYGYTF. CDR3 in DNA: TGCAGCGTTGTAGTGTCACCGGGACAGACCTATGGCTACACCTTC. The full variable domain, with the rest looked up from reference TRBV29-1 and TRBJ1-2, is SAVISQKPSRDICQRGTSLTIQCQVDSQVTMMFWYRQQPGQSLTLIATANQGSEATYESGFVIDKFPISRPNLTFSTLTVSNMSPEDSSIYLCSVVVSPGQTYGYTFGSGTRLTVV.

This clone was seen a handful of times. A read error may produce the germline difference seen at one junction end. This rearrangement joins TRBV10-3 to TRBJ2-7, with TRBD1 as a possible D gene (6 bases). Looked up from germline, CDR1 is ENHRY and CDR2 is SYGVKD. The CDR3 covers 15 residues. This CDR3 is CASSAQGSGSYEQYF. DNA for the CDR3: TGTGCCAGCAGTGCTCAGGGGTCGGGCTCCTACGAGCAGTACTTC.

The CDR3 DNA reads as TGTGCCAGCAGTTCGGTAGACAGCTCCAAAAACATTCAGTACTTC. Amino acids: CASSSVDSSKNIQYF. The rearrangement links TRBV28 to TRBJ2-4; D possibly corresponds to TRBD1 (5 bases). V was pared by 4 bases and J by 2 bases, with 12 bases between. Per the germline V gene, CDR1 is MDHEN and CDR2 is SYDVKM. The CDR3 loop spans 15 amino acids.

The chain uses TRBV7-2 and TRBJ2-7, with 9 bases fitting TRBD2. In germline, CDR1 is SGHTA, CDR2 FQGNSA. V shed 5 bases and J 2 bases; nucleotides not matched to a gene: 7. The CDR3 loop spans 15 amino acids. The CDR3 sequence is CASSPRIAGAYEQYF. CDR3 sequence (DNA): TGTGCCAGCAGCCCACGGATAGCGGGGGCCTACGAGCAGTACTTC.

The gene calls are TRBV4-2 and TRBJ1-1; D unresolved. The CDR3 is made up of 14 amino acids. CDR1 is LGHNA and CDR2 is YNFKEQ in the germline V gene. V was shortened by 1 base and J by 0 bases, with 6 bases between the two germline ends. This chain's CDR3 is CASSQGGLNTEAFF. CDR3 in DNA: TGTGCCAGCAGCCAAGGGGGTTTGAACACTGAAGCTTTCTTT.

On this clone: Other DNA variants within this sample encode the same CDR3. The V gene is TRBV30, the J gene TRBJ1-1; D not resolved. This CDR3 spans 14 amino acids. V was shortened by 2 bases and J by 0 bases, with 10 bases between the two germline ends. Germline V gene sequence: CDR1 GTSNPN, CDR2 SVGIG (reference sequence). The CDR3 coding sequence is TGTGCCTGGAGTACAATTGACCTGAACACTGAAGCTTTCTTT. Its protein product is CAWSTIDLNTEAFF.

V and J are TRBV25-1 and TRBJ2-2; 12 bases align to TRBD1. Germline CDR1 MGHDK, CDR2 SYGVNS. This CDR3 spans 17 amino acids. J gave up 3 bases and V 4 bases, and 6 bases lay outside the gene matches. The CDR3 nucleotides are TGTGCCAGCAGTGCCTGGGACAGGGGGCTTTACACCGGGGAGCTGTTTTTT. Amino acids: CASSAWDRGLYTGELFF.

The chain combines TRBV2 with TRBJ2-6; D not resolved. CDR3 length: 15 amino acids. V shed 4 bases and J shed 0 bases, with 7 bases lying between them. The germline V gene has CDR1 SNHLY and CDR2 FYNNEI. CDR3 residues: CASSGVASGANVLTF. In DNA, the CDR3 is TGTGCCAGCAGTGGGGTGGCCTCTGGGGCCAACGTCCTGACTTTC.

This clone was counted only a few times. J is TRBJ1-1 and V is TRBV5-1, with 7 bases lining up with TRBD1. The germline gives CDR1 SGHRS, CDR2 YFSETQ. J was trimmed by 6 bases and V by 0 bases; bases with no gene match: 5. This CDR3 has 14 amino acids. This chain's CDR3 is CASSLVHRGPEAFF. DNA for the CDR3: TGCGCCAGCAGCTTGGTACACAGGGGCCCTGAAGCTTTCTTT.

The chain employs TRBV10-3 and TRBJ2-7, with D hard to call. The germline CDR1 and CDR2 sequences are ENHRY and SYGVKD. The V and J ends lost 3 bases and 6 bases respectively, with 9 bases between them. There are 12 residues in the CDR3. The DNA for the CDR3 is TGTGCCATCAGTGAAGTTAGCTCCGAGCAGTACTTC. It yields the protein CAISEVSSEQYF.

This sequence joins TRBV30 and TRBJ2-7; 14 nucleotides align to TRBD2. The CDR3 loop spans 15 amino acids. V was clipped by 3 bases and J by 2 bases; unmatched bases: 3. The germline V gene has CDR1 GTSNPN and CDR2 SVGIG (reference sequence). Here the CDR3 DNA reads TGTGCCTGGAGGGCGACTAGCGGGAGGGCCTACGAGCAGTACTTC. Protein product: CAWRATSGRAYEQYF.